What follows are 30 T cell receptor beta chains derived from one specimen sequenced in a study of T cell responses to AZD1222 COVID-19 vaccine. The data were produced by immunoSEQ multiplex PCR, yet TCRdb's version contains in-frame clones alone and is incomplete. The data contain about 130,000 clones, 84% of them singletons. The specimen was peripheral blood, collected on day 0 of AZD1222 vaccination. These receptors originate from an adult in good health.

The chain joins TRBV12-3 or TRBV12-4 to TRBJ1-2; 9 nucleotides agree with TRBD1. The CDR3 length is 13 residues. Trimming at V came to 6 bases and at J to 7 bases, leaving 6 bases not matched to a gene. CDR3 region: CASRGQGVGGYTF. The CDR3 nucleotides read TGTGCCAGCAGGGGACAGGGCGTAGGTGGCTACACCTTC.

In its sample, this clone was seen once. The chain recombines TRBV5-1 with TRBJ1-6; weak D call: TRBD1 (6 bases). The germline V gene has CDR1 SGHRS and CDR2 YFSETQ. Trimming took 4 bases from V and 4 from J, leaving 12 bases between them. The CDR3 extends over 15 amino acids. The CDR3 DNA sequence: TGCGCCAGCAGCCGGTTAGGACAGTATAATTCACCCCTCCACTTT. Amino acids: CASSRLGQYNSPLHF. Combining the CDR3 with reference TRBV5-1 and TRBJ1-6 gives the whole variable domain KAGVTQTPRYLIKTRGQQVTLSCSPISGHRSVSWYQQTPGQGLQFLFEYFSETQRNKGNFPGRFSGRQFSNSRSEMNVSTLELGDSALYLCASSRLGQYNSPLHFGNGTRLTVT.

The chain links TRBV15 to TRBJ1-5; 10 bases align to TRBD1. V shed 5 bases, J shed 6 bases, and the junction held 7 bases outside the gene matches. CDR1 and CDR2 (germline): LNHNV, YYDKDF (reference sequence). This CDR3 comprises 15 residues. CDR3 loop: CATSPGTGVVQPQHF. The CDR3 DNA reads TGTGCCACCAGCCCCGGGACAGGGGTTGTTCAGCCCCAGCATTTT.

This clone is a singleton in its sample. The chain uses TRBV6-1 and TRBJ1-1, with 8 nucleotides matching TRBD1. Germline V gene sequence: CDR1 MNHNS, CDR2 SASEGT. The CDR3 consists of 12 residues. After removal of 1 base from V and 10 bases from J, the junction contained 2 bases not matched to a gene. CDR3 bases: TGTGCCAGCAGTGAAGTTACAGGGGGAGCTTTCTTT. Residues: CASSEVTGGAFF.

The chain is built from TRBV5-1 and TRBJ1-1; 10 bases line up with TRBD1. The J segment lost 11 bases and the V segment lost 4 bases, leaving 17 bases of the junction unmatched. The CDR3 consists of 16 residues. Germline assignment: CDR1 SGHRS and CDR2 YFSETQ. The CDR3 bases are TGCGCCAGCAGCGCCCGACCGGGACAGGGGTATCTCGGGGCTTTCTTT. Translation gives CASSARPGQGYLGAFF.

This clone has a handful of counts. The chain combines TRBV14 with TRBJ2-5; the D is unclear. Germline lookup yields CDR1 SGHDN and CDR2 FVKESK. V was shortened by 3 bases and J by 7 bases, with 12 bases between the two germline ends. The CDR3 sequence is 13 residues long. The CDR3 DNA sequence: TGTGCCAGCAGCCACAGCAATCGGGCGACCCAGTACTTC. Translating gives CASSHSNRATQYF. Complete variable domain (other parts from reference TRBV14 and TRBJ2-5): EAGVTQFPSHSVIEKGQTVTLRCDPISGHDNLYWYRRVMGKEIKFLLHFVKESKQDESGMPNNRFLAERTGGTYSTLKVQPAELEDSGVYFCASSHSNRATQYFGPGTRLLVL.

This clone was counted only a few times. The chain employs TRBV5-4 and TRBJ1-1; TRBD1 matches at 9 bases. CDR3 size: 15 residues. The germline V gene has CDR1 SGHNT and CDR2 YYREEE (reference sequence). Trimming took 0 bases from V and 5 from J; bases not matched to a gene: 5. The CDR3 sequence: CASSLADRGRTEAFF. The CDR3 DNA follows: TGTGCCAGCAGCTTGGCTGACAGGGGGAGGACTGAAGCTTTCTTT.

This clone was counted only a few times. For the CDR3, the DNA is TGCAGCGTGACAAGGGACACCGTCTACGAGCAGTACTTC. It yields the protein CSVTRDTVYEQYF. The chain employs TRBV29-1 and TRBJ2-7; D might be TRBD1 (6 bases). Germline V gene lookup returns CDR1 SQVTM and CDR2 ANQGSEA. The V and J ends lost 6 bases and 3 bases respectively, with 15 bases between them. This CDR3 contains 13 residues.

J is TRBJ2-5 and V is TRBV27, with 9 nucleotides matching TRBD2. J was trimmed by 5 bases and V by 6 bases; bases with no gene match: 7. CDR1 is MNHEY and CDR2 is SMNVEV in the germline V gene (reference sequence). The CDR3 contains 14 residues. CDR3 nucleotide sequence: TGTGCCAGCAGAGCTAGCGGGGTCAGGGAGACCCAGTACTTC. Translating gives CASRASGVRETQYF.

With respect to this clone: The junction shows a germline mismatch at one end, possibly a read error. J is TRBJ1-5 and V is TRBV7-7; the D gene is possibly TRBD1 (6 bases). The CDR3 is 18 amino acids. Germline V CDR1 and CDR2: SSHAT, FNYEAQ (reference sequence). The CDR3 loop is CASSLEWGEGDTNQPQHF. CDR3 DNA sequence: TGTGCTAGCAGCTTAGAATGGGGAGAGGGGGACACCAATCAGCCCCAGCATTTT.

V gene TRBV27 combines with J gene TRBJ1-6; D is unresolved. Trimming removed 2 bases at V and 5 bases at J, with 7 bases between. The germline CDR1 and CDR2 sequences are MNHEY and SMNVEV (reference sequence). The CDR3 contains 14 residues. CDR3 amino acids: CASSLTSDNSPLHF. CDR3 bases: TGTGCCAGCAGTTTAACGTCCGATAATTCACCCCTCCACTTT.

This clone appeared a single time. The chain carries TRBV6-2 or TRBV6-3 and TRBJ1-6; 9 bases are a match to TRBD1. Germline CDR1 reads MNHEY; CDR2 reads SVGEGT. CDR3 length: 14 residues. J lost 8 bases, V lost 1 base, and 0 bases had no gene match. This CDR3 reads CASSYWTGDSPLHF. DNA for the CDR3: TGTGCCAGCAGTTACTGGACAGGGGATTCACCCCTCCACTTT.

The chain links TRBV7-6 to TRBJ1-6, with 8 bases identical to TRBD1. Trimming cost V 5 bases and J 7 bases; bases outside gene matches: 7. Germline assignment: CDR1 SGHVS and CDR2 FNYEAQ. This CDR3 is built from 15 residues. The CDR3 DNA is TGTGCCAGCAGCCCGCCGGGGACAGGAAATTCACCCCTCCACTTT. Translating gives CASSPPGTGNSPLHF.

The chain has TRBV7-6 and TRBJ2-1; the D gene is possibly TRBD1 (6 bases). V lost 3 bases to trimming and J lost 7 bases, with 16 bases between them. The CDR3 covers 15 residues. The germline V gene encodes CDR1 SGHVS and CDR2 FNYEAQ. Written as DNA, the CDR3 is TGTGCCAGCAGCTTGAAAGGGGGAGTTTGGAATGAGCAGTTCTTC. As protein: CASSLKGGVWNEQFF.

This chain links TRBV28 with TRBJ1-5; 8 bases are a match to TRBD1. Germline V lookup: CDR1 MDHEN, CDR2 SYDVKM. The junction had 7 bases not matched to a gene; V was cut back by 6 bases and J by 6 bases. The CDR3 sequence is 14 residues long. The CDR3 spells CASSPTGVSQPQHF. The CDR3 nucleotides are TGTGCCAGCAGCCCGACAGGGGTCAGTCAGCCCCAGCATTTT. The full variable domain, rest sourced from reference TRBV28 and TRBJ1-5, is DVKVTQSSRYLVKRTGEKVFLECVQDMDHENMFWYRQDPGLGLRLIYFSYDVKMKEKGDIPEGYSVSREKKERFSLILESASTNQTSMYLCASSPTGVSQPQHFGDGTRLSIL.

The V and J genes are TRBV3-1 (or the pseudogene TRBV3-2) and TRBJ2-7; 10 bases map to TRBD1. V lost 8 bases, J lost 4 bases, and 5 bases stayed unmatched. Germline CDR1 LGHDT, CDR2 YNNKEL (reference sequence). The CDR3 contains 13 residues. The CDR3 spells CASARQGAYEQYF. The CDR3 nucleotides are TGTGCCAGCGCCCGACAGGGGGCATACGAGCAGTACTTC.

The chain employs TRBV28 and TRBJ1-5; D is possibly TRBD1 (6 bases). The CDR3 has 14 amino acids. Per germline, CDR1 MDHEN and CDR2 SYDVKM. V was pared by 4 bases and J by 2 bases, with 9 bases between. The DNA of the CDR3 is TGTGCCAGCAGTTCGGACAGCCGCAATCAGCCCCAGCATTTT. Its translation: CASSSDSRNQPQHF.

The rearrangement joins TRBV28 to TRBJ2-5, with no clear D. In germline, CDR1 is MDHEN, CDR2 SYDVKM. The CDR3 is 15 residues long. V was cut by 4 bases and J by 5 bases, with 17 bases left in between. This CDR3 is CASSSRQGRMETQYF. CDR3 nucleotides: TGTGCCAGCAGTTCCCGACAAGGGCGTATGGAGACCCAGTACTTC. The full variable domain, its missing parts supplied by reference TRBV28 and TRBJ2-5, is DVKVTQSSRYLVKRTGEKVFLECVQDMDHENMFWYRQDPGLGLRLIYFSYDVKMKEKGDIPEGYSVSREKKERFSLILESASTNQTSMYLCASSSRQGRMETQYFGPGTRLLVL.

The chain employs TRBV29-1 and TRBJ1-2; D gene unclear. Germline V gives CDR1 SQVTM, CDR2 ANQGSEA. CDR3 size: 12 residues. Trimming left V 6 bases short and J 3 bases short, with 11 bases between. The CDR3 sequence: CSVAKTDYGYTF. CDR3 nucleotide sequence: TGCAGCGTAGCTAAAACAGACTATGGCTACACCTTC.

The V gene is TRBV19, the J gene TRBJ1-1, with no clear D. CDR1 and CDR2 (germline): LNHDA, SQIVND (reference sequence). The CDR3 totals 11 residues. V shed 3 bases and J shed 9 bases, with 8 bases lying between them. The CDR3 coding sequence is TGTGCCAGTAGTATCTCGAGGCAAGCTTTCTTT. Translation: CASSISRQAFF. The full variable domain, its missing parts supplied by reference TRBV19 and TRBJ1-1, is DGGITQSPKYLFRKEGQNVTLSCEQNLNHDAMYWYRQDPGQGLRLIYYSQIVNDFQKGDIAEGYSVSREKKESFPLTVTSAQKNPTAFYLCASSISRQAFFGQGTRLTVV.

The CDR3 DNA is TGTGCCAGCAGCTTAAAGGAGGGGTTAGGGCAGTACTTC. Its translation is CASSLKEGLGQYF. The rearrangement joins TRBV7-3 to TRBJ2-7, with D possibly matching TRBD2 (6 bases). This CDR3 region has 13 residues. V was cut by 1 base and J by 9 bases, with 13 bases left in between. Germline CDR1 and CDR2: SGHTA and FQGTGA.

This clone appeared many times. V and J are TRBV28 and TRBJ1-2; possibly TRBD1 for D (5 bases). V shed 11 bases and J shed 3 bases, with 13 bases lying between them. This CDR3 is 12 amino acids long. Germline values: CDR1 MDHEN, CDR2 SYDVKM. DNA for the CDR3: TGTGCCCACGGGACGGGTGACTATGGCTACACCTTC. Translation: CAHGTGDYGYTF.

J is TRBJ2-2 and V is TRBV3-1 (or the pseudogene TRBV3-2); D unresolved. Germline loops: CDR1 LGHDT, CDR2 YNNKEL (reference sequence). Trimming took 3 bases from V and 3 from J, leaving 5 bases between them. The CDR3 consists of 13 residues. The CDR3 reads CASSQRDTGELFF. The DNA for the CDR3 is TGTGCCAGCAGCCAGCGCGACACCGGGGAGCTGTTTTTT.

The chain employs TRBV6-1 and TRBJ2-3; the D gene is possibly TRBD2 (6 bases). V shed 3 bases and J shed 6 bases, with 19 bases lying between them. This CDR3 region has 16 residues. The germline V gene has CDR1 MNHNS and CDR2 SASEGT. CDR3 sequence: CASSEGTARRSDTQYF. The CDR3 DNA reads TGTGCCAGCAGTGAGGGGACTGCACGGAGGTCTGATACGCAGTATTTT.

The chain links TRBV5-4 to TRBJ2-5; D assignment may be TRBD1 or TRBD2 (6 bases each). The length of the CDR3 is 14 residues. V gave up 4 bases and J gave up 5 bases, with 15 bases separating them. Germline CDR1 and CDR2: SGHNT and YYREEE (reference sequence). This CDR3 reads CASSNKGGSETQYF. The CDR3 DNA reads TGTGCCAGCAGCAACAAAGGGGGGTCGGAGACCCAGTACTTC.

V is TRBV9 and J is TRBJ1-1; TRBD1 might be the D (6 bases). The CDR3 loop spans 15 amino acids. Germline V gene lookup returns CDR1 SGDLS and CDR2 YYNGEE. The V end lost 0 bases, the J end lost 2 bases, and 11 bases lay between the germline ends. In DNA form, the CDR3 reads TGTGCCAGCAGCGTAGGGGGGGCGCTCAACACTGAAGCTTTCTTT. Its protein is CASSVGGALNTEAFF.

This chain connects TRBV19 to TRBJ1-5, with D possibly being TRBD1 (6 bases). This CDR3 region has 15 residues. V gave up 8 bases and J gave up 5 bases, with 19 bases separating them. Germline V gene lookup returns CDR1 LNHDA and CDR2 SQIVND (reference sequence). In DNA form, the CDR3 reads TGTGCCAGTTGCCCGCGACAGGAGCTTTATCAGCCCCAGCATTTT. Amino acid sequence: CASCPRQELYQPQHF. Looking up the rest from reference TRBV19 and TRBJ1-5 gives the full variable domain: DGGITQSPKYLFRKEGQNVTLSCEQNLNHDAMYWYRQDPGQGLRLIYYSQIVNDFQKGDIAEGYSVSREKKESFPLTVTSAQKNPTAFYLCASCPRQELYQPQHFGDGTRLSIL.

The rearrangement uses TRBV11-1 and TRBJ1-2; maybe TRBD1 (5 bases). The CDR3 sequence is 16 residues long. Per germline, CDR1 SGHAT and CDR2 FQDESV (reference sequence). V lost 8 bases, J lost 0 bases, and 19 bases lay in between. The DNA of the CDR3 is TGTGCCAGCGGTAGATTTAGAGGGGCGTCTAACTATGGCTACACCTTC. Translating it yields CASGRFRGASNYGYTF.

The rearrangement uses TRBV27 and TRBJ1-1, with 7 bases lining up with TRBD1. CDR1 and CDR2 from the germline V gene are MNHEY and SMNVEV (reference sequence). The ends lost 5 bases at V and 0 bases at J; junction bases unmatched: 12. The CDR3 spans 17 residues. The CDR3 spells CASSPSWAGGMNTEAFF. As DNA, the CDR3 is TGTGCCAGCAGTCCCTCCTGGGCAGGGGGGATGAACACTGAAGCTTTCTTT.

The CDR3 protein is CASSLKNTGELFF. CDR3 nucleotides: TGTGCCAGCAGTTTGAAGAACACCGGGGAGCTGTTTTTT. The chain has TRBV27 and TRBJ2-2; D unresolved. From germline, CDR1 is MNHEY and CDR2 SMNVEV (reference sequence). The CDR3 has 13 amino acids. Trimming pared 3 bases from V and 1 base from J, leaving 3 bases between.